The subject of this entry is one T cell receptor (beta chain). This specimen belongs to a study of blood T cells in healthy people across ages. Primers used in a second PCR of about 7 to 12 cycles were a sample-barcoded 5' primer and a J-beta primer mix. Each sample provided no less than 2.5 million CDR3-containing paired-end reads. MiXCR, run by TCRdb on the 5' RACE reads, gives a single entry per CDR3 protein. Here the sample spans about 1.5 million distinct CDR3 sequences, roughly 43% being singletons. Sequencing was carried out using blood. This clonotype originated in a woman aged 18 to 35 in good health.

The CDR3 here is CASSPVRGRPQHF. The DNA for the CDR3 is TGCGCCAGCAGCCCTGTGAGGGGGCGGCCCCAGCATTTT. The genes are TRBV4-1 and TRBJ1-5, with 7 bases identical to TRBD1. Germline loops: CDR1 MGHRA, CDR2 YSYEKL. The CDR3 contains 13 residues. V shed 4 bases and J 9 bases; nucleotides not matched to a gene: 6.